Below, 15 T cell receptor beta chains from the same sample are listed, as sequenced in a study of OX40 agonist ivuxolimab in advanced cancers. Only in-frame clones appear in the TCRdb table, and some are missing; sequencing was by immunoSEQ multiplex PCR. The sample contains roughly 93,000 clones, around 80% of which appear only once. Here the sequenced sample was CD4+ or CD8+ T cells sorted from blood, taken in a trial of the OX40 agonist ivuxolimab. The receptors originated from an adult with an advanced solid tumor such as melanoma, head and neck, liver or kidney cancer.

This chain joins TRBV19 and TRBJ1-5, with a weak D call TRBD1 (6 bases). Germline V CDR1 and CDR2: LNHDA, SQIVND (reference sequence). The CDR3 totals 13 residues. Between the trimmed V and J ends, which lost 10 bases and 9 bases, there was a span of 19 bases. The CDR3 here is CATAEAGRGPQHF. The CDR3 nucleotides read TGTGCCACTGCCGAAGCGGGCAGGGGGCCCCAGCATTTT.

This chain uses TRBV29-1 with TRBJ1-3, with a weak D call TRBD1 (5 bases). The CDR3 totals 13 residues. Germline V gene lookup returns CDR1 SQVTM and CDR2 ANQGSEA. Deletions cut 5 bases from V and 0 bases from J, with 8 bases between. This CDR3 reads CSVFDSSGNTIYF. The CDR3 DNA reads TGCAGCGTTTTCGACAGCTCTGGAAACACCATATATTTT.

The chain joins TRBV6-1 to TRBJ2-3, with a possible D match to TRBD1 (6 bases). CDR3 length: 12 residues. Germline V gene sequence: CDR1 MNHNS, CDR2 SASEGT. V shed 4 bases and J shed 8 bases, with 10 bases lying between them. The CDR3 is CASSGGQGTQYF. CDR3 sequence (DNA): TGTGCCAGCAGTGGGGGGCAGGGTACGCAGTATTTT.

In the case of this clone: Given a much more abundant clone one base away, this may be a read error. This CDR3 is also generated by other DNA sequences in the sample. The gene calls are TRBV6-5 and TRBJ1-4; 8 bases agree with TRBD1. The CDR3 has 13 residues. The germline CDR1 and CDR2 sequences are MNHEY and SVGAGI. V trimming: 0 bases; J trimming: 10 bases; junction bases outside the gene matches: 1. The CDR3 region has the DNA TGTGCCAGCAGTTACTCAACAGGGGGAAAACTGTTTTTT. Translated, it gives CASSYSTGGKLFF.

This sequence joins TRBV6-4 and TRBJ2-7; TRBD1 matches 9 bases. Per germline, CDR1 MRHNA and CDR2 SNTAGT. V shed 11 bases, J shed 1 base, and the junction held 3 bases outside the gene matches. The length of the CDR3 is 12 residues. The CDR3 sequence is CAGGQGSYEQYF. DNA of the CDR3: TGTGCCGGGGGACAGGGATCCTACGAGCAGTACTTC.

The gene calls are TRBV7-6 and TRBJ2-7; TRBD1 or TRBD2 may be the D gene (5 bases each). With 1 base removed from V and 2 bases from J, the gap between germline ends came to 12 bases. This CDR3 has 15 amino acids. CDR1 SGHVS and CDR2 FNYEAQ come from the germline V gene. The CDR3 reads CASSLGGTGPYEQYF. The CDR3 DNA reads TGTGCCAGCAGCTTAGGGGGGACGGGGCCCTACGAGCAGTACTTC.

This chain connects TRBV19 to TRBJ2-7; TRBD1 aligns across 9 bases. CDR1 is LNHDA and CDR2 is SQIVND in the germline V gene (reference sequence). Unmatched junction bases numbered 12, after V lost 8 bases and J lost 7 bases. The CDR3 covers 14 residues. CDR3 in amino acids: CASSPGQGVGEQYF. CDR3 sequence (DNA): TGTGCCAGTTCTCCGGGACAGGGAGTAGGGGAGCAGTACTTC. Supplemented by reference TRBV19 and TRBJ2-7, the full variable domain reads DGGITQSPKYLFRKEGQNVTLSCEQNLNHDAMYWYRQDPGQGLRLIYYSQIVNDFQKGDIAEGYSVSREKKESFPLTVTSAQKNPTAFYLCASSPGQGVGEQYFGPGTRLTVT.

The V gene is TRBV7-9, the J gene TRBJ1-4; D is perhaps TRBD1 (6 bases). Germline CDR1 is SEHNR and CDR2 is FQNEAQ (reference sequence). The CDR3 totals 15 residues. V shed 1 base and J shed 7 bases, with 13 bases lying between them. The CDR3 coding sequence is TGTGCCAGCAGCTTAGGGCGGACAGAGCGTGAAAAACTGTTTTTT. As protein: CASSLGRTEREKLFF.

The chain joins TRBV5-1 to TRBJ2-2; D is undetermined. The CDR3 sequence is 16 residues long. CDR1 is SGHRS, CDR2 YFSETQ, per germline. V lost 0 bases to trimming and J lost 0 bases, with 9 bases between them. DNA of the CDR3: TGCGCCAGCAGCTTGGCCGTCCCCTCGAACACCGGGGAGCTGTTTTTT. It yields the protein CASSLAVPSNTGELFF. Full variable domain (rest looked up from reference TRBV5-1 and TRBJ2-2): KAGVTQTPRYLIKTRGQQVTLSCSPISGHRSVSWYQQTPGQGLQFLFEYFSETQRNKGNFPGRFSGRQFSNSRSEMNVSTLELGDSALYLCASSLAVPSNTGELFFGEGSRLTVL.

This clone was seen more than once but under ten times. The chain employs TRBV12-5 and TRBJ1-1; possible D gene TRBD1, 6 bases. Trimming took off 8 bases at V and 3 bases at J, with 10 bases between the two ends. This CDR3 has 12 residues. The germline gives CDR1 LGHNT, CDR2 FRNRAP. CDR3 DNA: TGTGCTAGTCGGAGGACAGACACTGAAGCTTTCTTT. Its protein product is CASRRTDTEAFF.

This chain uses TRBV10-3 with TRBJ1-2, with no clear D. The V gene's germline CDR1 is ENHRY and CDR2 SYGVKD. The V end was cut by 5 bases, the J end by 1 base, with 5 bases between. The CDR3 extends over 12 amino acids. The CDR3 loop reads CAISRDNYGYTF. The DNA for the CDR3 is TGTGCCATCAGTAGGGATAACTATGGCTACACCTTC.

The sample holds a few counts of this clone. The rearrangement links TRBV18 to TRBJ2-7; TRBD2 might be the D (5 bases). The CDR3 extends over 17 amino acids. Germline loops: CDR1 KGHSH, CDR2 LQKENI. V lost 0 bases and J 4 bases, leaving 19 bases between the germline ends. Written as DNA, the CDR3 is TGTGCCAGCTCACCACCGGGCGGCGGGTTAAAGACATACGAGCAGTACTTC. Encoded protein: CASSPPGGGLKTYEQYF.

The chain joins TRBV14 to TRBJ1-2, with 9 nucleotides matching TRBD1. Trimming took 5 bases from V and 8 from J; bases not matched to a gene: 3. The CDR3 consists of 12 residues. Germline-derived CDR1 and CDR2 are SGHDN and FVKESK. The chain's CDR3 is CASSGTGLGYTF. The CDR3 DNA follows: TGTGCCAGCAGCGGGACAGGGTTGGGCTACACCTTC.

V is TRBV9 and J is TRBJ1-1, with 7 bases lining up with TRBD1. The CDR3 has 15 amino acids. CDR1 is SGDLS and CDR2 is YYNGEE in the germline V gene. The V segment lost 4 bases and the J segment 0 bases; nucleotides outside the gene matches: 6. DNA for the CDR3: TGTGCCAGCAGCCCCACCGGGACAGTGAACACTGAAGCTTTCTTT. Amino acid sequence: CASSPTGTVNTEAFF.

The chain joins TRBV5-1 to TRBJ2-7, with D uncertain. The CDR3 runs to 13 residues. CDR1 SGHRS and CDR2 YFSETQ come from the germline V gene. The germline V and J ends were trimmed by 6 bases and 0 bases, with 10 bases remaining between them. In DNA, the CDR3 is TGCGCCAGCAAAGAACGAATCTCCTACGAGCAGTACTTC. Translated, it gives CASKERISYEQYF.